A single sample gave rise to the 18 T cell receptor beta chains below, sequenced in a study of regulatory T cells in long-lasting Graves disease. Combining iRepertoire HTBI primers with Arm-PCR of CDR3 regions, the authors built TCR beta libraries. TCRdb ran MiXCR on the multiplex PCR reads and lists one entry per CDR3 protein. This sample has roughly 400,000 distinct CDR3 sequences, with approximately 15% found just once. Regarding time point: newly diagnosed GD, antithyroid drugs for less than 3 months. From RNA extracted from PBMCs, the TCR library was made. These sequences were also reported in another study, on T cells in Graves' hyperthyroidism and ophthalmopathy.

Material: peripheral blood mononuclear cells (PBMCs), obtained at new diagnosis, from a patient treated with antithyroid drugs. These receptors were obtained from a woman aged 40-49 years with Graves disease.

This clonotype was picked up a small number of times. V and J are TRBV4-1 and TRBJ2-5, with D uncertain. Trimming shortened V by 0 bases and J by 5 bases, and 10 bases separated the two germline ends. Germline assignment: CDR1 MGHRA and CDR2 YSYEKL. This CDR3 region has 14 residues. The CDR3, as DNA: TGCGCCAGCAGCCAAGACAGTTCGGCGGAGACCCAGTACTTC. As protein: CASSQDSSAETQYF.

This clonotype was recorded a few times. The rearrangement uses TRBV5-1 and TRBJ2-7; D gene ambiguous. Trimming pared 0 bases from V and 5 bases from J, leaving 9 bases between. CDR3 length: 13 residues. Germline loops: CDR1 SGHRS, CDR2 YFSETQ. The DNA for the CDR3 is TGCGCCAGCAGCTTGGGTTTAGGGAACGAGCAGTACTTC. Amino acid sequence: CASSLGLGNEQYF.

This clonotype has a count of ten or more. The gene calls are TRBV27 and TRBJ1-5; D ambiguous. Germline CDR1 and CDR2: MNHEY and SMNVEV (reference sequence). This CDR3 spans 15 amino acids. Trimming took 5 bases from V and 2 from J, leaving 13 bases between them. CDR3 residues: CASSLTSIGNQPQHF. The CDR3 DNA sequence: TGTGCCAGCAGTCTGACCTCAATTGGCAATCAGCCCCAGCATTTT.

The table lists this clonotype with a few counts. This rearrangement joins TRBV18 to TRBJ2-2, with 7 bases that match TRBD1. CDR1 is KGHSH, CDR2 LQKENI, per germline. The CDR3 extends over 15 amino acids. Germline trimming cut 1 base from V and 5 bases from J; bases unmatched to any gene: 4. The CDR3 spells CASSPQGGRTGELFF. The CDR3 nucleotides read TGTGCCAGCTCACCACAAGGGGGCCGGACCGGGGAGCTGTTTTTT.

The J gene is TRBJ2-7, the V gene TRBV27; TRBD2 might be the D (6 bases). The CDR3 totals 15 residues. CDR1 is MNHEY, CDR2 SMNVEV, per germline (reference sequence). The ends were cut back, 3 bases at V and 0 bases at J, with 12 bases in the middle. The CDR3 DNA reads TGTGCCAGCAGTTTGGAGGCGGGAAGCTCCTACGAGCAGTACGTC. Its protein product is CASSLEAGSSYEQYV.

Notes on this clonotype: The conserved phenylalanine or tryptophan is not found at the CDR3 terminus, so this likely reflects a read error. V usage is TRBV11-2 and J usage is TRBJ2-1; TRBD2 matches at 8 bases. Germline values: CDR1 SGHAT, CDR2 FQNNGV. The CDR3 sequence is 17 residues long. The J segment lost 5 bases and the V segment lost 5 bases, leaving 14 bases of the junction unmatched. CDR3: CASSPVASPGGDNEQFS. In DNA, the CDR3 is TGTGCCAGCAGCCCGGTAGCTTCCCCCGGGGGGGACAATGAGCAGTTCTCC.

This clonotype appeared a few times. The genes are TRBV5-6 and TRBJ2-1, with 7 bases that match TRBD2. Per germline, CDR1 SGHDT and CDR2 YYEEEE. The CDR3 sequence is 17 residues long. J was trimmed by 3 bases and V by 4 bases; bases with no gene match: 13. In nucleotides, the CDR3 is TGTGCCAGCAGCGTGGGAGGGCTTGGGCCCCGCTACAATGAGCAGTTCTTC. It specifies CASSVGGLGPRYNEQFF.

This clonotype was counted between two and nine times. The chain's CDR3 is CASILGEGHNEQFF. In DNA form, the CDR3 reads TGTGCCAGCATCTTGGGAGAGGGGCACAATGAGCAGTTCTTC. The rearrangement uses TRBV7-9 and TRBJ2-1; either TRBD1 or TRBD2 may supply D (5 bases each). CDR1 is SEHNR and CDR2 is FQNEAQ in the germline V gene (reference sequence). The CDR3 runs to 14 residues. Trimming stripped 7 bases from V and 5 bases from J, with 15 bases between.

V is TRBV12-3 or TRBV12-4 and J is TRBJ2-4; 14 bases line up with TRBD2. The trim removed 6 bases at V and 6 bases at J, leaving 10 bases unmatched. CDR3 length equals 17 residues. In DNA form, the CDR3 reads TGTGCCAGCAGCGGGACTAGCGGGAGAAGGACGGGAAACATTCAGTACTTC. Translated: CASSGTSGRRTGNIQYF.

This clonotype was detected ten times or more. This chain links TRBV28 with TRBJ1-3; possibly TRBD1 for D (5 bases). With 6 bases removed from V and 0 bases from J, the gap between germline ends came to 12 bases. The germline gives CDR1 MDHEN, CDR2 SYDVKM. CDR3 length: 15 amino acids. CDR3 protein: CASSRQPPSGNTIYF. Written as DNA, the CDR3 is TGTGCCAGCAGCCGACAGCCTCCCTCTGGAAACACCATATATTTT.

This clonotype was detected many times. The rearrangement uses TRBV2 and TRBJ2-1, with 11 bases identical to TRBD2. After removal of 5 bases from V and 6 bases from J, the junction contained 9 bases not matched to a gene. The CDR3 totals 16 residues. Germline V gene data show CDR1 as SNHLY and CDR2 as FYNNEI. The CDR3 sequence: CASSSPLAGAGNEQFF. CDR3 bases: TGTGCCAGCAGTTCCCCACTAGCGGGAGCCGGCAATGAGCAGTTCTTC.

The chain uses TRBV19 and TRBJ1-5, with 7 bases identical to TRBD1. J gave up 7 bases and V 9 bases, and 9 bases lay outside the gene matches. CDR3 length: 13 residues. Germline loops: CDR1 LNHDA, CDR2 SQIVND (reference sequence). CDR3 sequence: CASQGEGWQPQHF. The CDR3 coding sequence is TGTGCCAGCCAGGGGGAGGGGTGGCAGCCCCAGCATTTT.

There are many counts of this clonotype. The gene calls are TRBV13 and TRBJ2-1; D not resolved. Trimming cost V 6 bases and J 10 bases, with 10 bases left between them. CDR3 size: 11 residues. Per the germline V gene, CDR1 is PRHDT and CDR2 is FYEKMQ (reference sequence). The CDR3: CASSVTEEQFF. CDR3 DNA: TGTGCCAGCAGTGTTACAGAAGAGCAGTTCTTC.

V gene TRBV10-3 combines with J gene TRBJ1-1; D is unresolved. The CDR3 consists of 13 residues. Germline CDR1 is ENHRY and CDR2 is SYGVKD. V was clipped by 2 bases and J by 10 bases, with 14 bases between them. Written as DNA, the CDR3 is TGTGCCATCAGTGAGCCGGAAACCGATGGAGCTTTCTTT. Its protein product is CAISEPETDGAFF.

Ten or more counts support this clonotype. This chain links TRBV7-3 with TRBJ1-1; 9 nucleotides align to TRBD1. This CDR3 spans 14 amino acids. Germline CDR1 SGHTA, CDR2 FQGTGA. After removal of 0 bases from V and 6 bases from J, the junction contained 2 bases not matched to a gene. Written as DNA, the CDR3 is TGTGCCAGCAGCTTAACGGACAGGGGCGCTGAAGCTTTCTTT. Translation: CASSLTDRGAEAFF.

The table lists this clonotype with many counts. This chain joins TRBV10-3 and TRBJ2-5; 9 positions match TRBD2. V was clipped by 5 bases and J by 5 bases; unmatched bases: 9. This CDR3 comprises 15 residues. Germline assignment: CDR1 ENHRY and CDR2 SYGVKD. CDR3 region: CAISPAGGRGETQYF. CDR3 bases: TGTGCCATCAGTCCAGCGGGAGGCCGCGGGGAGACCCAGTACTTC.

This clonotype was observed many times. The rearrangement joins TRBV20-1 to TRBJ2-5; the match to TRBD2 covers 10 bases. V gave up 6 bases and J gave up 5 bases; unmatched junction bases: 3. The CDR3 length is 12 residues. Looked up from germline, CDR1 is DFQATT and CDR2 is SNEGSKA (reference sequence). The CDR3 DNA follows: TGCAGTGCCAAACTAGCGGGGGAGACCCAGTACTTC. Its protein is CSAKLAGETQYF.

This clonotype was counted many times. The chain uses TRBV10-3 and TRBJ1-2; D is undetermined. Trimming removed 0 bases from V and 0 bases from J, with 8 bases in between. The CDR3 runs to 15 residues. From germline, CDR1 is ENHRY and CDR2 SYGVKD. This chain's CDR3 is CAISESVVSNYGYTF. The CDR3 DNA reads TGTGCCATCAGTGAGTCTGTGGTCTCTAACTATGGCTACACCTTC.